In its sample, the clone carrying this T cell receptor (beta chain) was seen many times. Its antigen remains unidentified. The sample comes from a study of T-cell reconstitution after alpha-beta-depleted transplantation in children. Whole-study results and caveats: Several hundred rapidly expanded clones from non-depleted graft cells reportedly supplied alpha-beta T cells about two months post-transplant. For some patients, TCRbeta diversity was high at day 60 because of recipient T cells and thymic progenitors that survived. Newly generated T cells supplied most T-cell counts and diversity one year post-transplant.

Germline V gene data show CDR1 as SQVTM and CDR2 as ANQGSEA. After removal of 7 bases from V and 4 bases from J, the junction contained 7 bases not matched to a gene. This CDR3 spans 14 amino acids. As it was prepared, the TCRbeta library received unique molecular identifiers. MiXCR, applied by TCRdb to the PCR reads, yields one record per CDR3 protein. The sample consists of fewer than 700,000 distinct CDR3 sequences, approximately 22% of them appearing once. This sequence originates from a boy in the first two years of life who had a stem cell transplant for acute myeloid leukemia, so the T cells may come from the graft donor. The chain carries TRBV29-1 and TRBJ2-3; TRBD2 agrees at 11 bases. Specimen: PBMCs, mostly from graft donor cells, collected 360 days after TCRalphabeta/CD19-depleted stem cell transplant. The CDR3 DNA is TGCAGCGCGGAACTAGCGGGGGATCCAGATACGCAGTATTTT. This codes for CSAELAGDPDTQYF.